One and the same sample provided the 17 T cell receptor beta chains below, sequenced in a study of T cells in localized non-small cell lung cancer. The protocol was immunoSEQ multiplex PCR, while the TCRdb copy is restricted to in-frame clones and leaves out a portion. The top ten hold roughly 19% of the sample, which has about 77,000 clones, around nine tenths seen once. Specimen: peripheral blood, collected before any cancer treatment. Every receptor here comes from a woman between 40 and 69 years old with stage I squamous cell lung carcinoma.

This sequence joins TRBV29-1 and TRBJ1-2; 8 positions match TRBD1. Trimming took 2 bases from V and 3 from J; bases not matched to a gene: 5. From germline, CDR1 is SQVTM and CDR2 ANQGSEA. The CDR3 loop spans 14 amino acids. CDR3 bases: TGCAGCGTTGAACGGGGCAGGGGGCACTATGGCTACACCTTC. Translated, it gives CSVERGRGHYGYTF.

This chain joins TRBV20-1 and TRBJ1-2; a weak D match, TRBD1 (5 bases). The V end lost 5 bases, the J end lost 8 bases, and 12 bases lay between the germline ends. In germline, CDR1 is DFQATT, CDR2 SNEGSKA (reference sequence). The CDR3 totals 11 residues. CDR3: CSAGGTRGYTF. For the CDR3, the DNA is TGCAGTGCTGGAGGGACGCGAGGCTACACCTTC.

This clone was seen a single time. This chain connects TRBV10-2 to TRBJ2-7, with D tentatively TRBD1 or TRBD2 (5 bases each). CDR3 length: 16 amino acids. The V and J ends lost 0 bases and 1 base respectively, with 13 bases between them. The germline V gene encodes CDR1 WSHSY and CDR2 SAAADI. The CDR3 reads CASSESSGTWSYEQYF. The CDR3 DNA is TGCGCCAGCAGTGAGTCTTCAGGGACGTGGTCCTACGAGCAGTACTTC.

This clone occurred a few times. This chain links TRBV30 with TRBJ2-7; either TRBD1 or TRBD2 may fit D (5 bases each). Trimming shortened V by 0 bases and J by 3 bases, and 12 bases separated the two germline ends. The CDR3 length is 14 residues. Germline V gene sequence: CDR1 GTSNPN, CDR2 SVGIG (reference sequence). The CDR3 here is CAWSVLRGVYEQYF. The CDR3 DNA follows: TGTGCCTGGAGTGTACTACGAGGGGTCTACGAGCAGTACTTC.

This chain connects TRBV4-1 to TRBJ2-5; the D gene could be TRBD1 or TRBD2 (5 bases each). The germline CDR1 and CDR2 sequences are MGHRA and YSYEKL. The CDR3 has 13 residues. V was clipped by 1 base and J by 3 bases, with 6 bases between them. The CDR3 DNA is TGCGCCAGCAGCCAAGGGGGGAAAGAGACCCAGTACTTC. It encodes CASSQGGKETQYF.

The gene calls are TRBV14 and TRBJ2-3, with 7 bases identical to TRBD1. Germline loops: CDR1 SGHDN, CDR2 FVKESK. Losses at the gene ends were 3 bases for V and 6 bases for J; bases not matched to a gene: 6. The CDR3 is 14 residues long. CDR3 in amino acids: CASSQLLGGDTQYF. The CDR3 DNA is TGTGCCAGCAGCCAGCTACTAGGGGGCGATACGCAGTATTTT.

The chain links TRBV29-1 to TRBJ1-1; TRBD1 might be the D (6 bases). Trimming removed 7 bases from V and 7 bases from J, with 10 bases in between. Germline assignment: CDR1 SQVTM and CDR2 ANQGSEA. The CDR3 is 10 residues long. The CDR3 coding sequence is TGCAGCGGGGAACAGGGTGAAGCTTTCTTT. As protein: CSGEQGEAFF.

The V and J genes are TRBV19 and TRBJ1-1; weak D call: TRBD1 (6 bases). CDR3 length: 14 residues. V lost 3 bases and J 10 bases, leaving 18 bases between the germline ends. The germline V gene has CDR1 LNHDA and CDR2 SQIVND (reference sequence). CDR3 in DNA: TGTGCCAGTAGTATCGATCAGGGGCGACCCCCAGCTTTCTTT. This sequence encodes CASSIDQGRPPAFF.

The J gene is TRBJ2-2, the V gene TRBV5-4, with D tentatively TRBD1 or TRBD2 (5 bases each). The germline gives CDR1 SGHNT, CDR2 YYREEE (reference sequence). The CDR3 extends over 14 amino acids. The V and J ends lost 2 bases and 5 bases respectively, with 10 bases between them. The chain's CDR3 is CASSLGTTTGELFF. The CDR3 DNA follows: TGTGCCAGCAGCTTAGGGACGACGACCGGGGAGCTGTTTTTT.

The chain couples TRBV4-2 to TRBJ2-3; D could derive from TRBD1 or TRBD2 (5 bases each). The length of the CDR3 is 14 residues. With 7 bases removed from V and 2 bases from J, the gap between germline ends came to 13 bases. Per germline, CDR1 LGHNA and CDR2 YNFKEQ. The CDR3 loop is CASTRDRYTDTQYF. The CDR3 DNA reads TGTGCCAGCACTAGGGACCGTTACACAGATACGCAGTATTTT.

V and J are TRBV10-2 and TRBJ1-5; perhaps TRBD1 as D (5 bases). The length of the CDR3 is 15 residues. Trimming removed 4 bases at V and 7 bases at J, with 17 bases between. From germline, CDR1 is WSHSY and CDR2 SAAADI. CDR3: CASSGGVGPAQPQHF. Here the CDR3 DNA reads TGCGCCAGCAGTGGGGGGGTTGGTCCGGCCCAGCCCCAGCATTTT.

This chain uses TRBV6-6 with TRBJ2-1; 7 bases match TRBD1. J was trimmed by 2 bases and V by 5 bases; bases with no gene match: 9. From germline, CDR1 is MNHNY and CDR2 SVGAGI (reference sequence). The CDR3 has 16 amino acids. The CDR3 sequence: CASSPSGTEPYNEQFF. As DNA, the CDR3 is TGTGCCAGCAGTCCTTCCGGGACAGAGCCCTACAATGAGCAGTTCTTC.

The rearrangement uses TRBV5-4 and TRBJ1-2; 8 bases line up with TRBD1. The CDR3 is 13 amino acids. Germline V gives CDR1 SGHNT, CDR2 YYREEE (reference sequence). V shed 4 bases, J shed 8 bases, and the junction held 7 bases outside the gene matches. The CDR3 here is CASSPGQEDGYTF. CDR3 DNA sequence: TGTGCCAGCAGCCCGGGACAGGAAGACGGCTACACCTTC. Supplemented by reference TRBV5-4 and TRBJ1-2, the full variable domain reads ETGVTQSPTHLIKTRGQQVTLRCSSQSGHNTVSWYQQALGQGPQFIFQYYREEENGRGNFPPRFSGLQFPNYSSELNVNALELDDSALYLCASSPGQEDGYTFGSGTRLTVV.

A word on this clone: One junction end does not reproduce the germline sequence, and a read error may be involved. The chain has TRBV7-7 and TRBJ2-7; 9 nucleotides line up with TRBD2. The CDR3 is 14 residues long. In germline, CDR1 is SSHAT, CDR2 FNYEAQ (reference sequence). The CDR3 DNA follows: TGTGCTAGCAGCCAGGGACTAGCCGGGTACGAGCAGTACTTC. Amino acid sequence: CASSQGLAGYEQYF. The entire variable domain, with the rest obtained from reference TRBV7-7 and TRBJ2-7, is as follows: GAGVSQSPRYKVTKRGQDVTLRCDPISSHATLYWYQQALGQGPEFLTYFNYEAQPDKSGLPSDRFSAERPEGSISTLTIQRTEQRDSAMYRCASSQGLAGYEQYFGPGTRLTVT.

In its sample, this clone was seen once. CDR3 bases: TGCGCCAGCAGCTTGGGCTCGGGCCCTCAAGAGACCCAGTACTTC. It yields the protein CASSLGSGPQETQYF. The chain combines TRBV5-1 with TRBJ2-5, with D hard to call. Germline V gives CDR1 SGHRS, CDR2 YFSETQ. The CDR3 extends over 15 amino acids. V was shortened by 0 bases and J by 2 bases, with 11 bases between the two germline ends.

This chain uses TRBV2 with TRBJ2-1; D might be TRBD1 or TRBD2, each matching 6 bases. Trimming left V 7 bases short and J 14 bases short, with 24 bases between. The V gene's germline CDR1 is SNHLY and CDR2 FYNNEI. The CDR3 extends over 14 amino acids. The CDR3 region has the DNA TGTGCCAGCATGGTACAGGGAGGTCGGGGTGGTAAGTTCTTC. Its protein is CASMVQGGRGGKFF.

Only one count was recorded for this clone. The rearrangement links TRBV2 to TRBJ1-1; D may be TRBD1 (5 bases). The V and J ends lost 6 bases and 0 bases respectively, with 11 bases between them. Germline V CDR1 and CDR2: SNHLY, FYNNEI. The CDR3 consists of 14 residues. The CDR3, as DNA: TGTGCCAGCAGCTTGGAGGGGTTGAACACTGAAGCTTTCTTT. This codes for CASSLEGLNTEAFF.